Presented here are 8 T cell receptor beta chains from one specimen sequenced in a study of regulatory T cells in long-lasting Graves disease. Time point reported: newly diagnosed GD, antithyroid drugs for less than 3 months. From RNA extracted from PBMCs, the TCR library was made. The TCR beta library used iRepertoire HTBI primers with Arm-PCR amplification of CDR3. TCRdb ran MiXCR on the multiplex PCR reads and lists one entry per CDR3 protein. The sample carries some 460,000 distinct CDR3 sequences, about 17% recorded once. This sample was shared with a second study, whose subject was T cells in Graves' hyperthyroidism and ophthalmopathy.

Sequenced here: peripheral blood mononuclear cells (PBMCs), sampled at new diagnosis, from a patient treated with antithyroid drugs. The receptor set was obtained from a man aged 40-50 years with Graves disease.

The sample holds many counts of this clonotype. The chain links TRBV6-2 or TRBV6-3 to TRBJ2-7; D uncertain. This CDR3 contains 14 residues. Germline lookup yields CDR1 MNHEY and CDR2 SVGEGT. Trimming removed 2 bases at V and 2 bases at J, with 10 bases between. Here the CDR3 reads CASSYGRRAYEQYF. The CDR3, as DNA: TGTGCCAGCAGTTACGGGCGGCGAGCCTACGAGCAGTACTTC.

This clonotype was seen at least ten times. The rearrangement joins TRBV12-3 or TRBV12-4 to TRBJ1-1; D is unclear. This CDR3 comprises 14 residues. Between the trimmed V and J ends, which lost 2 bases and 1 base, there was a span of 8 bases. CDR3 sequence reads: CASSLFSRNTEAFF. The CDR3 nucleotides read TGTGCCAGCAGTTTATTTTCACGGAACACTGAAGCTTTCTTT.

This clonotype occurred many times. The CDR3 here is CAWRWGTGGYGYTF. The CDR3 DNA is TGTGCCTGGAGGTGGGGGACAGGAGGATATGGCTACACCTTC. The rearrangement joins TRBV30 to TRBJ1-2, with 8 positions matching TRBD1. This CDR3 spans 14 amino acids. Germline values: CDR1 GTSNPN, CDR2 SVGIG (reference sequence). Trimming removed 3 bases from V and 5 bases from J; junction bases left unmatched: 8.

Ten or more counts support this clonotype. This chain uses TRBV20-1 with TRBJ2-3; weak D call: TRBD1 (6 bases). Trimming removed 0 bases from V and 0 bases from J, with 22 bases in between. This CDR3 comprises 19 residues. Germline values: CDR1 DFQATT, CDR2 SNEGSKA (reference sequence). The CDR3: CSARDQRPGASFSTDTQYF. As DNA, the CDR3 is TGCAGTGCTAGAGATCAAAGGCCAGGGGCGTCCTTTAGCACAGATACGCAGTATTTT.

Ten or more counts support this clonotype. This chain links TRBV7-8 with TRBJ2-7; D is ambiguous. This CDR3 contains 14 residues. Looked up from germline, CDR1 is SGHVS and CDR2 is FQNEAQ. V was cut by 5 bases and J by 0 bases, with 11 bases left in between. CDR3 in amino acids: CASSPRTPSYEQYF. CDR3 DNA sequence: TGTGCCAGCAGCCCAAGGACCCCCTCCTACGAGCAGTACTTC. Complete variable domain (other parts from reference TRBV7-8 and TRBJ2-7): GAGVSQSPRYKVAKRGQDVALRCDPISGHVSLFWYQQALGQGPEFLTYFQNEAQLDKSGLPSDRFFAERPEGSVSTLKIQRTQQEDSAVYLCASSPRTPSYEQYFGPGTRLTVT.

This clonotype was detected only a few times. This rearrangement joins TRBV20-1 to TRBJ2-1; 11 bases align to TRBD1. The CDR3 extends over 14 amino acids. Losses at the gene ends were 6 bases for V and 8 bases for J; bases not matched to a gene: 9. Germline lookup yields CDR1 DFQATT and CDR2 SNEGSKA (reference sequence). The CDR3, as DNA: TGCAGTGCGATGGGACAGGGGGTTGTATATGAGCAGTTCTTC. This codes for CSAMGQGVVYEQFF.

This clonotype has at least ten counts. The genes are TRBV5-1 and TRBJ2-1, with 10 bases that match TRBD2. After removal of 2 bases from V and 0 bases from J, the junction contained 8 bases not matched to a gene. This CDR3 region has 18 residues. The germline CDR1 and CDR2 sequences are SGHRS and YFSETQ. The CDR3 DNA follows: TGCGCCAGCAGCTTTGGCCTAGCGGGGGCGAGCTCCTACAATGAGCAGTTCTTC. Residues: CASSFGLAGASSYNEQFF.

This clonotype was recorded many times. The chain uses TRBV7-3 and TRBJ2-3; 9 bases are a match to TRBD2. CDR1 SGHTA and CDR2 FQGTGA come from the germline V gene. With 0 bases clipped from V and 8 bases from J, the junction kept 6 bases outside the gene matches. The CDR3 extends over 15 amino acids. The CDR3 protein is CASSLTSGSGSTQYF. CDR3 DNA sequence: TGTGCCAGCAGCTTAACTAGCGGGAGCGGAAGTACGCAGTATTTT.